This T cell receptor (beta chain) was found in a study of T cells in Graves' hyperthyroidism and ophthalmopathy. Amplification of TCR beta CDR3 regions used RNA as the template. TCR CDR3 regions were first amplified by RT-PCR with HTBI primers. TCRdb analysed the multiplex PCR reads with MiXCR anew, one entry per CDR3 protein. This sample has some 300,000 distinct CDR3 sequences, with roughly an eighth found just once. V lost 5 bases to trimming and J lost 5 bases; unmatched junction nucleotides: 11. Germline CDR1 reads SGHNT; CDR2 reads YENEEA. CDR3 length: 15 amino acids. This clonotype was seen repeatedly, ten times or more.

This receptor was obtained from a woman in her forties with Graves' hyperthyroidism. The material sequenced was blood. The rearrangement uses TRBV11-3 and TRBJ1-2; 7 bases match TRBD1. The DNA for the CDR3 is TGTGCCAGCAGCGTGGGACAGATGGGCACTTATGGCTACACCTTC. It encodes CASSVGQMGTYGYTF.